Below are 14 T cell receptor beta chains sequenced from a single sample in a study of blood T cell repertoires in COVID-19. TCRdb's table, derived via immunoSEQ multiplex PCR, lists solely in-frame clones and lacks some. The sample records 90,000 to 130,000 clones, roughly 70% being singletons. The sequenced material came from peripheral blood. The receptors here all came from a woman aged 40 to 49 with acute or convalescent COVID-19.

V is TRBV21-1 and J is TRBJ2-7; TRBD1, the table's D call, lacks a check against the DNA. TRBV21-1 is noted as a pseudogene. The CDR3 is 13 residues long. CDR3 in amino acids: CATKQVCSYEQYF. The CDR3, as DNA: TGTGCCACCAAACAGGTTTGCTCCTACGAGCAGTACTTC.

This clone was detected only a few times. This chain joins TRBV5-1 and TRBJ2-5; 8 nucleotides match TRBD2. Germline assignment: CDR1 SGHRS and CDR2 YFSETQ. The CDR3 contains 15 residues. V trimming: 0 bases; J trimming: 5 bases; junction bases outside the gene matches: 6. The CDR3 DNA follows: TGCGCCAGCAGCTTGGGGACTAGCTTCGCGGAGACCCAGTACTTC. Protein: CASSLGTSFAETQYF.

V usage is TRBV29-1 and J usage is TRBJ1-1, with a possible D match to TRBD1 (5 bases). The germline CDR1 and CDR2 sequences are SQVTM and ANQGSEA. V gave up 4 bases and J gave up 5 bases, with 17 bases separating them. The CDR3 is 14 amino acids. The CDR3 nucleotides read TGCAGCGTTGGGGGGGTGGCGACGAAAACTGAAGCTTTCTTT. This sequence encodes CSVGGVATKTEAFF. Variable domain in full (rest from reference TRBV29-1 and TRBJ1-1): SAVISQKPSRDICQRGTSLTIQCQVDSQVTMMFWYRQQPGQSLTLIATANQGSEATYESGFVIDKFPISRPNLTFSTLTVSNMSPEDSSIYLCSVGGVATKTEAFFGQGTRLTVV.

The chain uses TRBV3-1 (or the pseudogene TRBV3-2) and TRBJ2-2, with D uncertain. From germline, CDR1 is LGHDT and CDR2 YNNKEL (reference sequence). The V end was cut by 1 base, the J end by 6 bases, with 9 bases between. The length of the CDR3 is 14 residues. In DNA form, the CDR3 reads TGTGCCAGCAGCCAAGCGGTCCGTTCCGGGGAGCTGTTTTTT. Translated: CASSQAVRSGELFF.

The chain recombines TRBV7-2 with TRBJ2-7, with 8 bases lining up with TRBD1. V trimming: 5 bases; J trimming: 3 bases; junction bases outside the gene matches: 9. This CDR3 spans 15 amino acids. The germline V gene has CDR1 SGHTA and CDR2 FQGNSA. In nucleotides, the CDR3 is TGTGCCAGCAGCGTACAGGGGGACCTTGGCTACGAGCAGTACTTC. Translation: CASSVQGDLGYEQYF.

The V call is TRBV6-2 or TRBV6-3, the J call TRBJ2-3, with 11 bases aligning to TRBD1. Unmatched junction bases numbered 12, after V lost 0 bases and J lost 4 bases. Germline-derived CDR1 and CDR2 are MNHEY and SVGEGT. The length of the CDR3 is 19 residues. The CDR3 nucleotides read TGTGCCAGCAGTTACTCCGGGAGTAAGGGACAGGGGGAATCAGATACGCAGTATTTT. This sequence encodes CASSYSGSKGQGESDTQYF.

The chain uses TRBV27 and TRBJ1-2, with a weak D call TRBD1 (6 bases). This CDR3 spans 13 amino acids. Trimming shortened V by 3 bases and J by 7 bases, and 12 bases separated the two germline ends. Germline assignment: CDR1 MNHEY and CDR2 SMNVEV (reference sequence). The CDR3 coding sequence is TGTGCCAGCAGTTTCTCAGGGGTAGGTGGCTACACCTTC. Protein: CASSFSGVGGYTF.

This sequence joins TRBV5-1 and TRBJ1-1, with a weak D call TRBD1 (6 bases). V was clipped by 4 bases and J by 1 base, with 8 bases between them. Germline V lookup: CDR1 SGHRS, CDR2 YFSETQ. This CDR3 has 13 amino acids. The CDR3 sequence is CASSGGTNTEAFF. The CDR3 DNA is TGCGCCAGCAGCGGGGGCACGAACACTGAAGCTTTCTTT.

The chain has TRBV12-3 or TRBV12-4 and TRBJ2-5, with D possibly being TRBD1 (6 bases). There are 13 residues in the CDR3. V gave up 6 bases and J gave up 3 bases, with 11 bases separating them. CDR3 bases: TGTGCCAGCAGCCTGGACAGCAAAGAGACCCAGTACTTC. Translated: CASSLDSKETQYF.

Written as DNA, the CDR3 is TGCGCCAGCAGCCAGTGGGCAGGGGGTGGAATGTACGAGCAGTACTTC. Its protein product is CASSQWAGGGMYEQYF. V and J are TRBV4-1 and TRBJ2-7; 7 bases align to TRBD1. The junction had 12 bases not matched to a gene; V was cut back by 3 bases and J by 4 bases. CDR1 and CDR2 from the germline V gene are MGHRA and YSYEKL. The CDR3 length is 16 residues.

The rearrangement joins TRBV7-9 to TRBJ1-1; TRBD1 might be the D (6 bases). V lost 5 bases to trimming and J lost 11 bases, with 15 bases between them. From germline, CDR1 is SEHNR and CDR2 FQNEAQ (reference sequence). This CDR3 has 12 residues. CDR3 nucleotides: TGTGCCAGCAGCACACAGGGCCGTTTGGCTTTCTTT. It is translated as CASSTQGRLAFF.

This rearrangement joins TRBV6-5 to TRBJ2-5, with TRBD1 identical over 8 bases. From germline, CDR1 is MNHEY and CDR2 SVGAGI. The CDR3 loop spans 13 amino acids. After removal of 6 bases from V and 5 bases from J, the junction contained 5 bases not matched to a gene. For the CDR3, the DNA is TGTGCCAGCAGAGTGACAGGGGCCGAGACCCAGTACTTC. Translated: CASRVTGAETQYF.

V is TRBV28 and J is TRBJ2-3; no firm D call. CDR3 length equals 13 residues. Germline V gene sequence: CDR1 MDHEN, CDR2 SYDVKM. The V end lost 5 bases, the J end lost 2 bases, and 8 bases lay between the germline ends. CDR3 DNA sequence: TGTGCCAGCAGTCCAAGACTCACAGATACGCAGTATTTT. Translating it yields CASSPRLTDTQYF. Filled out from reference TRBV28 and TRBJ2-3, the complete variable domain reads DVKVTQSSRYLVKRTGEKVFLECVQDMDHENMFWYRQDPGLGLRLIYFSYDVKMKEKGDIPEGYSVSREKKERFSLILESASTNQTSMYLCASSPRLTDTQYFGPGTRLTVL.

This chain links TRBV28 with TRBJ2-7; maybe TRBD1 (6 bases). CDR1 and CDR2 from the germline V gene are MDHEN and SYDVKM. The CDR3 sequence is 13 residues long. The V end was cut by 7 bases, the J end by 7 bases, with 17 bases between. The CDR3, as DNA: TGTGCCAGCATTCGCCGGGACACGGGGGAGCAGTACTTC. Its translation: CASIRRDTGEQYF.